A single sample gave rise to the 4 T cell receptor beta chains below, sequenced in a study of molecular identifiers for immune sequencing clone quantification. MiXCR, applied by TCRdb to the PCR reads, yields one record per CDR3 protein. The sample lists over 600,000 distinct CDR3 sequences; approximately 20% were seen once. The sequenced sample consisted of naive CD8+ T cells from blood, with Jurkat cell RNA spiked in. The sample's subset: FACS-sorted CD8+CD4-CCR7+CD45RA+ naive T cells. The origin of the receptors is a human donor in good health. Some libraries in this study had Jurkat cell RNA spiked in.

Comments on this clonotype: This clone may be a read error of a much larger clone one base away. The chain combines TRBV29-1 with TRBJ2-2; 7 bases fit TRBD2. The junction had 11 bases not matched to a gene; V was cut back by 6 bases and J by 4 bases. Germline-derived CDR1 and CDR2 are SQVTM and ANQGSEA. CDR3 length equals 15 residues. This chain's CDR3 is CSVVWLAEATGELFF. The CDR3 nucleotides read TGCAGCGTCGTGTGGCTAGCGGAGGCCACCGGGGAGCTGTTTTTT.

The gene calls are TRBV7-8 and TRBJ2-7, with TRBD2 matching 7 bases. Germline CDR1 SGHVS, CDR2 FQNEAQ. Trimming took 6 bases from V and 5 from J; bases not matched to a gene: 7. The CDR3 has 13 amino acids. In DNA, the CDR3 is TGTGCCAGCAGTTCAAGTCGGGGGGACGAGCAGTACTTC. Translating gives CASSSSRGDEQYF.

There are many counts of this clonotype. The chain recombines TRBV2 with TRBJ2-3, with 9 bases aligning to TRBD1. There are 15 residues in the CDR3. The V gene's germline CDR1 is SNHLY and CDR2 FYNNEI. The V and J ends lost 1 base and 6 bases, in that order; junction bases with no gene match: 5. The CDR3, as DNA: TGTGCCAGCAGTGAAGAGGGACAGGGAGGTGATACGCAGTATTTT. It specifies CASSEEGQGGDTQYF.

Note on this clonotype: This may stem from a read error, because a much larger clone lies one nucleotide away. This chain links TRBV2 with TRBJ2-3; D assignment may be TRBD1 or TRBD2 (6 bases each). Looked up from germline, CDR1 is SNHLY and CDR2 is FYNNEI. The CDR3 loop spans 15 amino acids. CDR3 residues: CANSDPGALTDTQYF. As DNA, the CDR3 is TGTGCCAACAGTGACCCGGGGGCCCTCACAGATACGCAGTATTTT.